A single sample gave rise to the 19 T cell receptor beta chains below, sequenced in a study of a mutant IDH1 vaccine in newly diagnosed glioma (dated by TCRdb to about 2021). The library was prepared using the immunoSEQ multiplex PCR assay. In TCRdb, the immuneACCESS table is reduced to in-frame sequences with V and J assigned. These tables do not hold every clone; where another copy was compared, an unresolved V gene accounts for under half, and the others remain unexplained. The sample table records around 50,000 clones; more than 70% of these occur just once. Around 5.3% of the sample comes from the top ten. This sample's time point label indicates: week 5, during vaccination. Each vaccine dose was 300 ug of a 20-mer mutant IDH1 peptide in Montanide, given subcutaneously with topical imiquimod. These receptors have no known antigen. The sample was PBMCs, taken from a glioma patient whose treatment included an IDH1 peptide vaccine. The source is a man aged 45-65 years with glioma.

V gene TRBV19 combines with J gene TRBJ1-2, with 8 bases aligning to TRBD1. The CDR3 loop spans 15 amino acids. Per germline, CDR1 LNHDA and CDR2 SQIVND (reference sequence). The V and J ends lost 5 bases and 2 bases, in that order; junction bases with no gene match: 7. CDR3 in amino acids: CASSPGQAGNYGYTF. In DNA form, the CDR3 reads TGTGCCAGTAGTCCGGGACAGGCAGGGAACTATGGCTACACCTTC.

The sample holds one count of this clone. This chain uses TRBV6-1 with TRBJ2-1, with a weak D call TRBD1 (5 bases). V was clipped by 0 bases and J by 7 bases, with 13 bases between them. CDR1 and CDR2 from the germline V gene are MNHNS and SASEGT. The length of the CDR3 is 15 residues. CDR3 nucleotides: TGTGCCAGCAGTGAAGCAGGCGCAGGGTGGAATGAGCAGTTCTTC. It is translated as CASSEAGAGWNEQFF.

The chain employs TRBV30 and TRBJ1-2; TRBD1 matches 8 bases. Per germline, CDR1 GTSNPN and CDR2 SVGIG (reference sequence). The trim removed 2 bases at V and 3 bases at J, leaving 2 bases unmatched. The CDR3 is made up of 13 amino acids. Here the CDR3 DNA reads TGTGCCTGGAGTCCGGGACAGGACTATGGCTACACCTTC. Amino acids: CAWSPGQDYGYTF. The full variable domain, its missing parts supplied by reference TRBV30 and TRBJ1-2, is SQTIHQWPATLVQPVGSPLSLECTVEGTSNPNLYWYRQAAGRGLQLLFYSVGIGQISSEVPQNLSASRPQDRQFILSSKKLLLSDSGFYLCAWSPGQDYGYTFGSGTRLTVV.

The chain has TRBV18 and TRBJ1-3; D possibly corresponds to TRBD1 (6 bases). The CDR3 is made up of 14 amino acids. The germline CDR1 and CDR2 sequences are KGHSH and LQKENI. Trimming removed 3 bases from V and 2 bases from J, with 8 bases in between. The CDR3 loop reads CASSPGTPGNTIYF. DNA for the CDR3: TGTGCCAGCTCACCGGGGACACCTGGAAACACCATATATTTT.

The genes are TRBV5-4 and TRBJ2-1; D is ambiguous. The ends were cut back, 0 bases at V and 1 base at J, with 5 bases in the middle. The CDR3 has 14 residues. CDR1 is SGHNT and CDR2 is YYREEE in the germline V gene (reference sequence). The CDR3 region is CASSLAGSYNEQFF. The CDR3 DNA follows: TGTGCCAGCAGCTTGGCGGGTTCCTACAATGAGCAGTTCTTC.

The genes are TRBV10-1 and TRBJ2-7, with unresolved D. The CDR3 length is 13 residues. Per germline, CDR1 WNHNN and CDR2 SYGVQD (reference sequence). The V end lost 2 bases, the J end lost 0 bases, and 5 bases lay between the germline ends. This CDR3 reads CASSEDTSYEQYF. CDR3 in DNA: TGCGCCAGCAGTGAGGACACCTCCTACGAGCAGTACTTC.

The V gene is TRBV19, the J gene TRBJ2-1; 10 bases align to TRBD2. Germline trimming cut 6 bases from V and 5 bases from J; bases unmatched to any gene: 1. This CDR3 has 13 amino acids. Germline V lookup: CDR1 LNHDA, CDR2 SQIVND (reference sequence). CDR3 sequence: CASRLAGDNEQFF. CDR3 DNA sequence: TGTGCCAGTAGGCTAGCGGGGGACAATGAGCAGTTCTTC.

The chain couples TRBV6-5 to TRBJ1-1; 8 nucleotides agree with TRBD1. This CDR3 region has 16 residues. CDR1 is MNHEY and CDR2 is SVGAGI in the germline V gene. The V and J ends lost 0 bases and 6 bases, in that order; junction bases with no gene match: 9. CDR3 protein: CASSYSRKQGGPEAFF. CDR3 DNA sequence: TGTGCCAGCAGTTACTCGCGGAAACAGGGGGGGCCTGAAGCTTTCTTT.

J is TRBJ2-7 and V is TRBV7-9, with 7 bases aligning to TRBD2. CDR1 is SEHNR, CDR2 FQNEAQ, per germline (reference sequence). Trimming took 5 bases from V and 9 from J; bases not matched to a gene: 7. The CDR3 is 12 residues long. CDR3 sequence: CASSPGGVGQYF. As DNA, the CDR3 is TGTGCCAGCAGCCCGGGGGGAGTCGGGCAGTACTTC.

The V gene is TRBV9, the J gene TRBJ2-1; D not certain. The V end lost 0 bases, the J end lost 0 bases, and 4 bases lay between the germline ends. The CDR3 spans 14 residues. In germline, CDR1 is SGDLS, CDR2 YYNGEE. The CDR3 DNA reads TGTGCCAGCAGCGTAGGTGGCTCCTACAATGAGCAGTTCTTC. Its protein product is CASSVGGSYNEQFF.

The chain recombines TRBV7-6 with TRBJ2-7; a possible D gene is TRBD1 (6 bases). Germline CDR1 and CDR2: SGHVS and FNYEAQ. This CDR3 is 14 amino acids long. V gave up 0 bases and J gave up 7 bases, with 13 bases separating them. In DNA, the CDR3 is TGTGCCAGCAGCTTAGCGGGGACCCAGGGGGAGCAGTACTTC. Amino acids: CASSLAGTQGEQYF.

The rearrangement joins TRBV29-1 to TRBJ2-5, with D tentatively TRBD1 (6 bases). V dropped 4 bases and J dropped 1 base, with 10 bases sitting between them. This CDR3 is 13 amino acids long. Germline CDR1 is SQVTM and CDR2 is ANQGSEA. The CDR3: CSVAEQGQETQYF. In DNA, the CDR3 is TGCAGCGTTGCGGAACAGGGCCAAGAGACCCAGTACTTC.

The chain has TRBV2 and TRBJ1-5, with TRBD1 as a possible D gene (5 bases). V lost 5 bases, J lost 4 bases, and 18 bases lay in between. This CDR3 contains 16 residues. CDR1 and CDR2 (germline): SNHLY, FYNNEI. The chain's CDR3 is CASSLPGRYNNQPQHF. The DNA for the CDR3 is TGTGCCAGCAGTCTACCGGGACGGTATAATAATCAGCCCCAGCATTTT. Based on the CDR3 plus reference TRBV2 and TRBJ1-5, the full variable domain is EPEVTQTPSHQVTQMGQEVILRCVPISNHLYFYWYRQILGQKVEFLVSFYNNEISEKSEIFDDQFSVERPDGSNFTLKIRSTKLEDSAMYFCASSLPGRYNNQPQHFGDGTRLSIL.

The chain has TRBV5-4 and TRBJ2-3; 8 positions agree with TRBD2. The V gene end was trimmed by 2 bases and the J gene end by 5 bases; junction bases not matched to a gene: 10. Germline V gene data show CDR1 as SGHNT and CDR2 as YYREEE (reference sequence). The CDR3 is made up of 16 amino acids. CDR3 sequence (DNA): TGTGCCAGCAGCTTTGGAGCGGGGGCCTTAGGAGATACGCAGTATTTT. Its protein product is CASSFGAGALGDTQYF. The full variable domain, in which reference TRBV5-4 and TRBJ2-3 provide the parts outside the CDR3, is ETGVTQSPTHLIKTRGQQVTLRCSSQSGHNTVSWYQQALGQGPQFIFQYYREEENGRGNFPPRFSGLQFPNYSSELNVNALELDDSALYLCASSFGAGALGDTQYFGPGTRLTVL.

This chain links TRBV27 with TRBJ1-1; D gene unclear. Germline CDR1 and CDR2: MNHEY and SMNVEV (reference sequence). This CDR3 region has 14 residues. V lost 2 bases and J lost 2, with 9 bases in between. The CDR3 spells CASSLRRVNTEAFF. CDR3 nucleotide sequence: TGTGCCAGCAGTTTAAGGCGGGTCAACACTGAAGCTTTCTTT.

The J gene is TRBJ1-3, the V gene TRBV25-1, with D unresolved. This CDR3 has 14 residues. Looked up from germline, CDR1 is MGHDK and CDR2 is SYGVNS. Trimming took 0 bases from V and 0 from J, leaving 3 bases between them. The CDR3 DNA sequence: TGTGCCAGCAGTGAATATATCTCTGGAAACACCATATATTTT. Protein: CASSEYISGNTIYF.

This clone has only a few counts. The CDR3 nucleotides are TGTGCCAGCAGTCCCCGGTCGCCGCTCGAGCAGTACTTC. Translation gives CASSPRSPLEQYF. The chain links TRBV28 to TRBJ2-7; D gene uncertain. This CDR3 contains 13 residues. The V gene's germline CDR1 is MDHEN and CDR2 SYDVKM. V shed 5 bases and J shed 6 bases, with 14 bases lying between them. The variable domain in full, completed from reference TRBV28 and TRBJ2-7, reads DVKVTQSSRYLVKRTGEKVFLECVQDMDHENMFWYRQDPGLGLRLIYFSYDVKMKEKGDIPEGYSVSREKKERFSLILESASTNQTSMYLCASSPRSPLEQYFGPGTRLTVT.

This clone was seen just once. The chain uses TRBV27 and TRBJ1-2; no reliable D call. V was pared by 7 bases and J by 4 bases, with 28 bases between. In germline, CDR1 is MNHEY, CDR2 SMNVEV (reference sequence). The CDR3 runs to 18 residues. CDR3 bases: TGTGCCAGCATACTTCTCGAGGGCCCCGTCATAGTGCTCTATGGCTACACCTTC. Protein: CASILLEGPVIVLYGYTF.

This chain uses TRBV19 with TRBJ2-4, with D uncertain. Germline values: CDR1 LNHDA, CDR2 SQIVND (reference sequence). This CDR3 has 16 residues. V was cut by 1 base and J by 3 bases, with 13 bases left in between. CDR3 residues: CASSIGKGGGKNIQYF. The CDR3 DNA is TGTGCCAGTAGTATAGGAAAGGGTGGTGGCAAAAACATTCAGTACTTC.